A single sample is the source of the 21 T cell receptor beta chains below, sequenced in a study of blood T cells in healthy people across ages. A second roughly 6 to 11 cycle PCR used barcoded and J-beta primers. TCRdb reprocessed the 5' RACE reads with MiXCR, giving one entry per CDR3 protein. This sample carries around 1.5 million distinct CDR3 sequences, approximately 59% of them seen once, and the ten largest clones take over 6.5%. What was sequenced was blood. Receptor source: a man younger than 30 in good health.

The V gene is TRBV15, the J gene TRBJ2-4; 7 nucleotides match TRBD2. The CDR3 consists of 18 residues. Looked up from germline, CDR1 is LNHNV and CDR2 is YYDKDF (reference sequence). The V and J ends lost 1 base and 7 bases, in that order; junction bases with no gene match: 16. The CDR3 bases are TGTGCCACCAGCAGAGGTAGTAGCGGGTCCACCCCGGGGAACATTCAGTACTTC. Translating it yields CATSRGSSGSTPGNIQYF.

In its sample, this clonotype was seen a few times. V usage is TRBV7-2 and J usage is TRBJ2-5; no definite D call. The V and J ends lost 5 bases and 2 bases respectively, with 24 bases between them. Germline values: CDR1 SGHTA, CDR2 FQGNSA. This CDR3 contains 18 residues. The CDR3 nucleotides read TGTGCCAGCAGCCCAACTCCCGCAGTCAGACTGGTGCAAGAGACCCAGTACTTC. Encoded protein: CASSPTPAVRLVQETQYF.

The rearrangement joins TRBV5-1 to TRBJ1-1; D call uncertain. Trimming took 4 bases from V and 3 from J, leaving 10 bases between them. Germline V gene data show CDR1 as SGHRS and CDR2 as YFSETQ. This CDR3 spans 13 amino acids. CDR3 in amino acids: CASSGRSYTEAFF. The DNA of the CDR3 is TGCGCCAGCAGCGGACGGTCGTACACTGAAGCTTTCTTT.

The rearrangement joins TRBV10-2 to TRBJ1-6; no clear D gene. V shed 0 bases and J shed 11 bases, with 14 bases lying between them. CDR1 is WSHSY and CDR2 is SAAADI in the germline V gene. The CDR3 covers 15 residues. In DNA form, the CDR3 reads TGCGCCAGCAGTGAGTCGAGTTACTCCGGCGCACCCCTCCACTTT. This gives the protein CASSESSYSGAPLHF.

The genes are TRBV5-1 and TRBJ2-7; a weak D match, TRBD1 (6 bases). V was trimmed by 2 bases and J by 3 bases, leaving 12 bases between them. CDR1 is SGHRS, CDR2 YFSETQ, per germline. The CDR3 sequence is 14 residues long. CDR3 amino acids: CASSFRGHDYEQYF. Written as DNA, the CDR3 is TGCGCCAGCAGCTTCCGGGGACACGACTACGAGCAGTACTTC. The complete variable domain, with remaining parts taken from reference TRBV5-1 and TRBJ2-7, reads KAGVTQTPRYLIKTRGQQVTLSCSPISGHRSVSWYQQTPGQGLQFLFEYFSETQRNKGNFPGRFSGRQFSNSRSEMNVSTLELGDSALYLCASSFRGHDYEQYFGPGTRLTVT.

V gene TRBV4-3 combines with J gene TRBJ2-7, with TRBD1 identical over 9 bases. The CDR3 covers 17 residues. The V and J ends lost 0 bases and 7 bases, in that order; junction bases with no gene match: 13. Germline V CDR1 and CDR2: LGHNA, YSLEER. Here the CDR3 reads CASSQDLAEDRGHEQYF. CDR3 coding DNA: TGCGCCAGCAGCCAAGATCTGGCAGAGGACAGGGGACATGAGCAGTACTTC.

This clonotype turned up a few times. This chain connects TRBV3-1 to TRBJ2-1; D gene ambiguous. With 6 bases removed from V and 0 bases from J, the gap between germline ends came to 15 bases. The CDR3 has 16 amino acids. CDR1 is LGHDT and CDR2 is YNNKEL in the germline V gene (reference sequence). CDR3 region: CASSLILVDSYNEQFF. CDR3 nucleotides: TGTGCCAGCAGTCTCATTCTCGTAGACTCCTACAATGAGCAGTTCTTC.

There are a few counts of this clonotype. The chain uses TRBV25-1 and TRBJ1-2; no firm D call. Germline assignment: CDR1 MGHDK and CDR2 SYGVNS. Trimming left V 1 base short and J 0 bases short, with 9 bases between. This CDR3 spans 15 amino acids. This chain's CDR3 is CASSESRGSNYGYTF. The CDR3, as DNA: TGTGCCAGCAGTGAATCTCGAGGATCTAACTATGGCTACACCTTC.

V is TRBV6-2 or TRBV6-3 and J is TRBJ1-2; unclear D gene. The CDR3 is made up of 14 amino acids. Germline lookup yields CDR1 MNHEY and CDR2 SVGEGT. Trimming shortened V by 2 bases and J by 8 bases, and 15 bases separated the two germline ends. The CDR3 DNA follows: TGTGCCAGCAGTTACCAGCCCGAAGGTAGGGGCTACACCTTC. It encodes CASSYQPEGRGYTF.

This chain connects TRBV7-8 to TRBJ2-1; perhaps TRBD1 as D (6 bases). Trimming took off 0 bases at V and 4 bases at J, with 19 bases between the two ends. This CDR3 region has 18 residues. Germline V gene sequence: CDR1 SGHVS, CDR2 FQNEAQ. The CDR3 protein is CASSLARFRTVVYNEQFF. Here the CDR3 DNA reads TGTGCCAGCAGCTTAGCAAGGTTCAGGACAGTCGTTTACAATGAGCAGTTCTTC. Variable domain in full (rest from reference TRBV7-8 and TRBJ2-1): GAGVSQSPRYKVAKRGQDVALRCDPISGHVSLFWYQQALGQGPEFLTYFQNEAQLDKSGLPSDRFFAERPEGSVSTLKIQRTQQEDSAVYLCASSLARFRTVVYNEQFFGPGTRLTVL.

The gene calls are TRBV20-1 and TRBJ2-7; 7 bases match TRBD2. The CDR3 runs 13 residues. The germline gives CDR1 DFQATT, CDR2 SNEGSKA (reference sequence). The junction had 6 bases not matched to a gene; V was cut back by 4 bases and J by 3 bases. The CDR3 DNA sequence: TGCAGTGCTAAGGGGACTACTGACTACGAGCAGTACTTC. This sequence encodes CSAKGTTDYEQYF.

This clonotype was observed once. CDR3 protein: CASSVGSAGGPDEQFF. The CDR3 DNA reads TGTGCCAGCAGCGTAGGAAGCGCGGGGGGGCCCGATGAGCAGTTCTTC. The chain links TRBV9 to TRBJ2-1; 9 nucleotides align to TRBD2. CDR3 length: 16 amino acids. Per germline, CDR1 SGDLS and CDR2 YYNGEE. V shed 0 bases, J shed 8 bases, and the junction held 9 bases outside the gene matches.

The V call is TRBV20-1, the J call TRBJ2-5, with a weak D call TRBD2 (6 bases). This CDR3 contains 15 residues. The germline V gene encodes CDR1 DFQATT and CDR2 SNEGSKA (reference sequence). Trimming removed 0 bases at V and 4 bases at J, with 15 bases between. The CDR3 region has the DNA TGCAGTGCTAGAGATTACAGGAGGGTAGGAGAGACCCAGTACTTC. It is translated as CSARDYRRVGETQYF.

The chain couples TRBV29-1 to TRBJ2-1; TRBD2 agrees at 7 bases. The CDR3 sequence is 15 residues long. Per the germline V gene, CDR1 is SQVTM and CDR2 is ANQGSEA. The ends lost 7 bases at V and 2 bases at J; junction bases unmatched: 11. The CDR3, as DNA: TGCAGCGCCGACCTGGGGACTACCGCCTACAATGAGCAGTTCTTC. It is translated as CSADLGTTAYNEQFF.

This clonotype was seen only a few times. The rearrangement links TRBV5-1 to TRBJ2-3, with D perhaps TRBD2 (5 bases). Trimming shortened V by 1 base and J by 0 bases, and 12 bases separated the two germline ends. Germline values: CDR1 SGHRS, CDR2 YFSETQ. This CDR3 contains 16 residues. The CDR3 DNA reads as TGCGCCAGCAGCTTGACCCGGGATCCTAGCACAGATACGCAGTATTTT. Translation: CASSLTRDPSTDTQYF. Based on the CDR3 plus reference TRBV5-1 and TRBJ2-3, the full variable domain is KAGVTQTPRYLIKTRGQQVTLSCSPISGHRSVSWYQQTPGQGLQFLFEYFSETQRNKGNFPGRFSGRQFSNSRSEMNVSTLELGDSALYLCASSLTRDPSTDTQYFGPGTRLTVL.

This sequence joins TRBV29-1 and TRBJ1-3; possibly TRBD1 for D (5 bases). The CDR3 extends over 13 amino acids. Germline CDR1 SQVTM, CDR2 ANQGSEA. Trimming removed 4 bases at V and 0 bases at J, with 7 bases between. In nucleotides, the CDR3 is TGCAGCGTTGGCGACAGCTCTGGAAACACCATATATTTT. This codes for CSVGDSSGNTIYF.

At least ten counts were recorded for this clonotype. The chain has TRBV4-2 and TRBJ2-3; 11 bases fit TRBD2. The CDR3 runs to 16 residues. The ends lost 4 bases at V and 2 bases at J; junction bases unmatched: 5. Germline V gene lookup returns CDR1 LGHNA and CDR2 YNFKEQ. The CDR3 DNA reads TGTGCCAGCAGCCTACTAGCGGGAGAAAACACAGATACGCAGTATTTT. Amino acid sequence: CASSLLAGENTDTQYF.

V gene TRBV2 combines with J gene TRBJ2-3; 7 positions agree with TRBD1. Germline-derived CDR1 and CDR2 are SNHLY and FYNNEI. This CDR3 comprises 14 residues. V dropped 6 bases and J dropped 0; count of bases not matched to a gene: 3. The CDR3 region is CASSGTVSTDTQYF. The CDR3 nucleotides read TGTGCCAGCAGCGGGACAGTTAGCACAGATACGCAGTATTTT.

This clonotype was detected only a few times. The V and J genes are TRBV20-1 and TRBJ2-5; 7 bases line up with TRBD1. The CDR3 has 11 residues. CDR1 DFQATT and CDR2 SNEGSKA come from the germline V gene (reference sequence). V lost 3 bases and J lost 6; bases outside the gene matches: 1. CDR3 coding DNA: TGCAGTGCTAGGACAGGGAAGACCCAGTACTTC. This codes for CSARTGKTQYF.

CDR3 residues: CASSGELAGGETQYF. CDR3 in DNA: TGCGCCAGCAGTGGAGAGCTAGCGGGGGGGGAGACCCAGTACTTC. The chain is built from TRBV10-1 and TRBJ2-5, with 12 bases matching TRBD2. CDR1 and CDR2 from the germline V gene are WNHNN and SYGVQD (reference sequence). V shed 4 bases, J shed 5 bases, and the junction held 5 bases outside the gene matches. This CDR3 is built from 15 residues.

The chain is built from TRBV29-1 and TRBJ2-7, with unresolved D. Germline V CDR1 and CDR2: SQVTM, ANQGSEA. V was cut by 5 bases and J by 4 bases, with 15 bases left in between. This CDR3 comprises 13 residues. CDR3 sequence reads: CSVCRQASYEQYF. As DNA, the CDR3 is TGCAGCGTTTGCCGCCAGGCTTCGTACGAGCAGTACTTC.